The T cell receptor (beta chain) described here comes from a study of CDR3 diversity in severe acne. This clonotype has more than one count but fewer than ten. TCRdb re-called the PCR reads with MiXCR, one entry per CDR3 protein. Here the sample spans roughly 79,000 distinct CDR3 sequences, approximately 54% being singletons. The CDR3 loop spans 14 amino acids. V trimming: 5 bases; J trimming: 5 bases; junction bases outside the gene matches: 6. Germline loops: CDR1 MNHEY, CDR2 SMNVEV (reference sequence). The clonotype comes from a male donor with severe acne vulgaris. V gene TRBV27 combines with J gene TRBJ1-1, with 9 bases lining up with TRBD1. Input material: blood. The DNA for the CDR3 is TGTGCCAGCAGTCCGGACAGGGGATGGACTGAAGCTTTCTTT. This sequence encodes CASSPDRGWTEAFF.